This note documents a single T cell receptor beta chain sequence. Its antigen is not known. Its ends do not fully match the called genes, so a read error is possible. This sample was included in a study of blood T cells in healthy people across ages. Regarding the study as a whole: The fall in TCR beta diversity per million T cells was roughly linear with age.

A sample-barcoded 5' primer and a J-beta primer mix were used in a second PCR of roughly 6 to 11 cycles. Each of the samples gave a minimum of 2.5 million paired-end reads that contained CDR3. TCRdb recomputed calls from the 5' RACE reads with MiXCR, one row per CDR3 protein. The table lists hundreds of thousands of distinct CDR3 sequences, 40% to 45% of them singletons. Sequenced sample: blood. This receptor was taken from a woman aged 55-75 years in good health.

The DNA of the CDR3 is TGTGCCGGCAGCCCAGGGAGGATACAAGAGACCCAGTACTTC. Translated, it gives CAGSPGRIQETQYF. The rearrangement links TRBV12-3 or TRBV12-4 to TRBJ2-5; the D gene is possibly TRBD2 (6 bases). This CDR3 region has 14 residues.